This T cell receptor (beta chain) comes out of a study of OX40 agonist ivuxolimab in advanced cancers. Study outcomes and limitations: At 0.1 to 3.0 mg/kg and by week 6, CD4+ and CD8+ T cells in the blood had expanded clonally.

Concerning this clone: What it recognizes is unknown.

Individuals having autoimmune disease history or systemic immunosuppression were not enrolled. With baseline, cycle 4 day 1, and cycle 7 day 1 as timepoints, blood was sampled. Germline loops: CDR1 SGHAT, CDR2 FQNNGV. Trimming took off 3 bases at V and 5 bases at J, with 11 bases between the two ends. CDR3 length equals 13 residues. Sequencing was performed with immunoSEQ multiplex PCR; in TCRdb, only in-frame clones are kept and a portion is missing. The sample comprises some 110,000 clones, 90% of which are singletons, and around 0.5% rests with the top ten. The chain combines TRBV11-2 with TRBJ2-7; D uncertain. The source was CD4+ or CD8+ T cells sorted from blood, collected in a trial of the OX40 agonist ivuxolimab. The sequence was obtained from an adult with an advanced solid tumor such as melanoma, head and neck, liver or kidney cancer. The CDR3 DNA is TGTGCCAGCAGCTTTCTCCGCGGAAACGAGCAGTACTTC. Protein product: CASSFLRGNEQYF.